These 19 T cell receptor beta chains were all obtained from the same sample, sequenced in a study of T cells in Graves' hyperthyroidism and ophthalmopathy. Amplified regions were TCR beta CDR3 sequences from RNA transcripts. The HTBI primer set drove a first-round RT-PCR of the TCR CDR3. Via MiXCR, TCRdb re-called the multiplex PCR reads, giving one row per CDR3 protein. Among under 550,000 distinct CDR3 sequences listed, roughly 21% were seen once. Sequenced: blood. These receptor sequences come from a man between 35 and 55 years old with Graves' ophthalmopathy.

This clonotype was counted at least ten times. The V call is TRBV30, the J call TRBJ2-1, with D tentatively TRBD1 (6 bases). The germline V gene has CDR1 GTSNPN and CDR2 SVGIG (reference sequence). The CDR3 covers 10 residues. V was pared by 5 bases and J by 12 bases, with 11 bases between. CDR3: CAWSSRGQFF. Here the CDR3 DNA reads TGTGCCTGGTCTAGCAGGGGGCAGTTCTTC.

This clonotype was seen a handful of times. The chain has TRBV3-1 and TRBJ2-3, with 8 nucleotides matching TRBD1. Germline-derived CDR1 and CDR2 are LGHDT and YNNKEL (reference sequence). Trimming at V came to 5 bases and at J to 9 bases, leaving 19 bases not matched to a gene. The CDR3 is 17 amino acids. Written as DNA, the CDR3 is TGTGCCAGCAGCGGACTCCCGGGACAGGCCCAGATAACGACGCAGTATTTT. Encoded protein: CASSGLPGQAQITTQYF.

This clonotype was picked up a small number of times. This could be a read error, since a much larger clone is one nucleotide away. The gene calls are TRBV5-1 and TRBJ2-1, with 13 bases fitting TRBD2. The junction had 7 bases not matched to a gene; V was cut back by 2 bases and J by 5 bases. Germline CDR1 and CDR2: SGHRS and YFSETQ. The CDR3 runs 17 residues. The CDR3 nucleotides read TGCGCCAGCAGCTTCTCTAGCGGACTAGCGGGGGACAATGAGCAGTTCTTC. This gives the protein CASSFSSGLAGDNEQFF.

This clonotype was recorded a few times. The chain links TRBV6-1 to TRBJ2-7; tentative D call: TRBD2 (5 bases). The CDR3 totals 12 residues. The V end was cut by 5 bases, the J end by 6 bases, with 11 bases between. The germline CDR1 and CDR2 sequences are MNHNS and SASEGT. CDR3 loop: CASSFDYLEQYF. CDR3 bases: TGTGCCAGCAGTTTTGACTACCTCGAGCAGTACTTC.

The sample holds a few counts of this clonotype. This chain's CDR3 is CASSTGQTYNSPLHF. DNA of the CDR3: TGTGCCAGCAGTACGGGACAGACATATAATTCACCCCTCCACTTT. V and J are TRBV14 and TRBJ1-6; 7 positions agree with TRBD1. After removal of 6 bases from V and 4 bases from J, the junction contained 6 bases not matched to a gene. The germline gives CDR1 SGHDN, CDR2 FVKESK. The CDR3 extends over 15 amino acids.

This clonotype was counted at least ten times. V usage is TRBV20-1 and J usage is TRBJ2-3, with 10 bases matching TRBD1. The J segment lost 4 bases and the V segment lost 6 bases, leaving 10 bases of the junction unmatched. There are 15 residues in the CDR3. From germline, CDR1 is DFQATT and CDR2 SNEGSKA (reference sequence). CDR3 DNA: TGCAGTGCAATCCCCGGGACAGGGGCTTCAGATACGCAGTATTTT. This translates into CSAIPGTGASDTQYF.

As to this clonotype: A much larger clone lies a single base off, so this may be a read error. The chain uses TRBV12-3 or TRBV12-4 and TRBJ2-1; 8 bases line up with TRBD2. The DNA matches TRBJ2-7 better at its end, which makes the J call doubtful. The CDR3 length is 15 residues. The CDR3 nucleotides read TGTGCCAGCAGGCTCCTAGCGGGTGATTACAATGAGCAGTACTTC. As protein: CASRLLAGDYNEQYF.

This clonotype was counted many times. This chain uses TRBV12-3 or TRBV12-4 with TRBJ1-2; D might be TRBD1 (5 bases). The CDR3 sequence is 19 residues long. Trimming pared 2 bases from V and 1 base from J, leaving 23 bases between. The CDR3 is CASSLMVAGRRRDNYGYTF. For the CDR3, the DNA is TGTGCCAGCAGTTTAATGGTAGCGGGACGCCGGAGGGATAACTATGGCTACACCTTC.

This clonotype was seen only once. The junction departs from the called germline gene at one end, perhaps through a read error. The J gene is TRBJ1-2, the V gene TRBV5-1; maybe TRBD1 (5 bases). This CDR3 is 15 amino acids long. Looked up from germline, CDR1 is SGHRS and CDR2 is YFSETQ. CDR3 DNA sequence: TGCGCCAGCGGCCCTTCAGGGACCGTAGGAGGCAGGTATGCCTTC. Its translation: CASGPSGTVGGRYAF.

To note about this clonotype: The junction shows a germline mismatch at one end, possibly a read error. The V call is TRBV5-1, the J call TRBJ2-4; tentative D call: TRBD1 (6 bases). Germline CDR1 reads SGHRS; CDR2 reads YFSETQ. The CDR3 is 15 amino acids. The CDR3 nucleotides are TGTGCCAGCAGCGCGGGTTGGGGAGCAGGGGACATTCAGTACTTC. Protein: CASSAGWGAGDIQYF.

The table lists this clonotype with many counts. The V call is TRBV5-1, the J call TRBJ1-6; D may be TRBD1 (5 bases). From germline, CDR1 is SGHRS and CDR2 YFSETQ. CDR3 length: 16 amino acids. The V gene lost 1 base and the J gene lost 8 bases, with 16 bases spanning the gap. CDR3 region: CASSLSGGGLDSPLHF. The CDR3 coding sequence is TGCGCCAGCAGCTTGTCGGGTGGGGGATTGGATTCACCCCTCCACTTT. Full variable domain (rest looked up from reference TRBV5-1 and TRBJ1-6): KAGVTQTPRYLIKTRGQQVTLSCSPISGHRSVSWYQQTPGQGLQFLFEYFSETQRNKGNFPGRFSGRQFSNSRSEMNVSTLELGDSALYLCASSLSGGGLDSPLHFGNGTRLTVT.

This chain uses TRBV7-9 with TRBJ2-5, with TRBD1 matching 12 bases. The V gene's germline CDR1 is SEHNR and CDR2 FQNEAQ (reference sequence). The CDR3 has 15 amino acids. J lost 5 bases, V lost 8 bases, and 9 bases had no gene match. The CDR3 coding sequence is TGTGCCAGCGGACGGGACAGGGGGCTTATCGAGACCCAGTACTTC. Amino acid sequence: CASGRDRGLIETQYF.

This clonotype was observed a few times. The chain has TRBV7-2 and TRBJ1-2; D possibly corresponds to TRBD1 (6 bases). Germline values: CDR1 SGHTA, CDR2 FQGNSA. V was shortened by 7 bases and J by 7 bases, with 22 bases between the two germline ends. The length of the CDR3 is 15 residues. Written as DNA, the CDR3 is TGTGCCAGCATCATATGGGGGGGGGGGCGAACTGGCTACACCTTC. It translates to CASIIWGGGRTGYTF.

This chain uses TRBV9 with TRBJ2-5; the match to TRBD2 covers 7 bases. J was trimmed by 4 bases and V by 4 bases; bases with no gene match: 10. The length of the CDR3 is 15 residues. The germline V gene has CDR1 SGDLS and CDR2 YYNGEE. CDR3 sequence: CASSLSGGSGETQYF. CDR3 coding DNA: TGTGCCAGCAGCCTCTCTGGCGGGAGTGGAGAGACCCAGTACTTC. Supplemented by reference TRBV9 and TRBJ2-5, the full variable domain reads DSGVTQTPKHLITATGQRVTLRCSPRSGDLSVYWYQQSLDQGLQFLIQYYNGEERAKGNILERFSAQQFPDLHSELNLSSLELGDSALYFCASSLSGGSGETQYFGPGTRLLVL.

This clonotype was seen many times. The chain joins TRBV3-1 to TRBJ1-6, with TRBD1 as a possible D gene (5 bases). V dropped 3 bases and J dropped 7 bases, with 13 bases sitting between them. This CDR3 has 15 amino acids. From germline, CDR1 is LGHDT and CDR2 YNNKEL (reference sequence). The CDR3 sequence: CASSQSDSMNSPLHF. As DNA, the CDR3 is TGTGCCAGCAGCCAGAGCGACAGTATGAATTCACCCCTCCACTTT.

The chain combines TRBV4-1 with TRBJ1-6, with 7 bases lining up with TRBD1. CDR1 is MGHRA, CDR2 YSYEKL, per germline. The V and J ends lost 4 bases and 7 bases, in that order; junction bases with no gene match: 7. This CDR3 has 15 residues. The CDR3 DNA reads TGCGCCAGCAGCCGGGACGGACAGGCCAATTCACCCCTCCACTTT. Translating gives CASSRDGQANSPLHF.

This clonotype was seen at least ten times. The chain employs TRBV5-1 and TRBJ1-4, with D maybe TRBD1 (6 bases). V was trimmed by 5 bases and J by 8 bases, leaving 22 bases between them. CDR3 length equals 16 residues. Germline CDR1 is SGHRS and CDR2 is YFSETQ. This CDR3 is CASSESQGTTQEKLFF. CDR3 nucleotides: TGCGCCAGCAGTGAGTCTCAGGGGACAACGCAGGAAAAACTGTTTTTT. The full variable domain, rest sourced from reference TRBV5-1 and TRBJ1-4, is KAGVTQTPRYLIKTRGQQVTLSCSPISGHRSVSWYQQTPGQGLQFLFEYFSETQRNKGNFPGRFSGRQFSNSRSEMNVSTLELGDSALYLCASSESQGTTQEKLFFGSGTQLSVL.

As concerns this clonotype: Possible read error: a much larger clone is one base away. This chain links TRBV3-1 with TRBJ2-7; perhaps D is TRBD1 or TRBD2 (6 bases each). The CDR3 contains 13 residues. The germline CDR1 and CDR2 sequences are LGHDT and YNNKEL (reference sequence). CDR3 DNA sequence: TGTGCCAGCAGCCGGATGGGGGGCAACGATCAGTACTTC. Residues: CASSRMGGNDQYF.

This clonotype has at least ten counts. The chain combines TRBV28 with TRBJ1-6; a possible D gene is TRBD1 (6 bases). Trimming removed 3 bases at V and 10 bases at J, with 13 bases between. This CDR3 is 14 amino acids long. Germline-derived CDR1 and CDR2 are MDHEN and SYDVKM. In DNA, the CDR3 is TGTGCCAGCAGTTTGGTTTCAGGGGCCTCACCCCTCCACTTT. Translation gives CASSLVSGASPLHF. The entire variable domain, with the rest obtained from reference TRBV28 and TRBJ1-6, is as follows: DVKVTQSSRYLVKRTGEKVFLECVQDMDHENMFWYRQDPGLGLRLIYFSYDVKMKEKGDIPEGYSVSREKKERFSLILESASTNQTSMYLCASSLVSGASPLHFGNGTRLTVT.